These 15 T cell receptor beta chains were sequenced from one sample in a study of Graves' ophthalmopathy and Graves' hyperthyroidism. As the template, RNA transcripts were used to amplify TCR beta CDR3 regions. The library came from an HTBI-primed first-round RT-PCR and a second-round multiplex PCR. Using its own MiXCR run on the multiplex PCR reads, TCRdb lists one record per CDR3 protein. The sample yields over a million distinct CDR3 sequences, about 35% seen once. The sequencing sample was made of peripheral blood or thyroid tissue (not recorded which). The origin of the receptors is an adult man with Graves' hyperthyroidism.

To note about this clonotype: This could be a read error, since a much larger clone is one nucleotide away. The J gene is TRBJ2-5, the V gene TRBV5-4, with 7 nucleotides matching TRBD2. The CDR3 length is 14 residues. From germline, CDR1 is SGHNT and CDR2 YYREEE (reference sequence). The CDR3 protein is CAGSLVASGETQYF. Written as DNA, the CDR3 is TGTGCCGGCAGCTTGGTGGCTAGCGGAGAGACCCAGTACTTC.

The chain carries TRBV20-1 and TRBJ2-5; D is perhaps TRBD1 (6 bases). In germline, CDR1 is DFQATT, CDR2 SNEGSKA (reference sequence). V lost 3 bases and J lost 0, with 14 bases in between. This CDR3 is built from 15 residues. The DNA for the CDR3 is TGCAGTGCTAGCCGACCTGGGGACAACCAAGAGACCCAGTACTTC. Translated, it gives CSASRPGDNQETQYF.

This clonotype was counted a few times. The junction departs from germline at one end; a sequencing error may be responsible. V and J are TRBV10-2 and TRBJ2-7; 11 bases align to TRBD2. Germline CDR1 is WSHSY and CDR2 is SAAADI. The CDR3 runs 16 residues. CDR3 sequence: CASSYPKGLAAYEQYF. CDR3 sequence (DNA): TGTGCCAGCAGTTACCCAAAGGGACTAGCGGCCTACGAGCAGTACTTC.

The table lists this clonotype with many counts. V and J are TRBV20-1 and TRBJ2-7; TRBD2 matches at 13 bases. The CDR3 covers 16 residues. The V segment lost 3 bases and the J segment 2 bases; nucleotides outside the gene matches: 7. Germline CDR1 is DFQATT and CDR2 is SNEGSKA (reference sequence). CDR3 DNA sequence: TGCAGTGCTAGGCGGACTAGCGGGGGAGGCCCCTACGAGCAGTACTTC. Protein product: CSARRTSGGGPYEQYF.

The V call is TRBV12-3 or TRBV12-4, the J call TRBJ1-4, with 9 bases fitting TRBD1. This CDR3 has 15 residues. The V gene end was trimmed by 5 bases and the J gene end by 8 bases; junction bases not matched to a gene: 9. The CDR3 here is CASSPQGAFREKLFF. In DNA, the CDR3 is TGTGCCAGCAGTCCACAGGGGGCTTTTCGGGAAAAACTGTTTTTT.

The rearrangement joins TRBV7-9 to TRBJ2-7; TRBD1 matches 8 bases. The CDR3 has 16 residues. Germline V gene data show CDR1 as SEHNR and CDR2 as FQNEAQ (reference sequence). Unmatched junction bases numbered 12, after V lost 5 bases and J lost 3 bases. This CDR3 reads CASSTGQGPLFYEQYF. CDR3 nucleotides: TGTGCCAGCAGCACAGGACAGGGACCCTTGTTCTACGAGCAGTACTTC.

The chain uses TRBV20-1 and TRBJ2-7; D is undetermined. CDR3 length: 14 amino acids. Germline V gives CDR1 DFQATT, CDR2 SNEGSKA (reference sequence). CDR3 nucleotides: TGCAGCTTAGGGTGGGATCCACAATCGCACGAGCAGTACTTC. Amino acids: CSLGWDPQSHEQYF.

There are a few counts of this clonotype. This sequence joins TRBV2 and TRBJ1-1; 8 nucleotides match TRBD1. The CDR3 extends over 13 amino acids. With 6 bases clipped from V and 4 bases from J, the junction kept 4 bases outside the gene matches. In germline, CDR1 is SNHLY, CDR2 FYNNEI. The DNA for the CDR3 is TGTGCCAGCAGACTACAGGGGGGCACTGAAGCTTTCTTT. This codes for CASRLQGGTEAFF.

This clonotype was found many times. The V gene is TRBV25-1, the J gene TRBJ2-5; 8 bases agree with TRBD1. V was pared by 5 bases and J by 3 bases, with 5 bases of the junction left unmatched. Germline CDR1 reads MGHDK; CDR2 reads SYGVNS. The CDR3 runs to 14 residues. Here the CDR3 DNA reads TGTGCCAGCAGTCCACCGACAGGGGAAGAGACCCAGTACTTC. Residues: CASSPPTGEETQYF.

The chain carries TRBV7-8 and TRBJ2-5; possible D gene TRBD2, 5 bases. Trimming took 0 bases from V and 5 from J, leaving 16 bases between them. Germline CDR1 is SGHVS and CDR2 is FQNEAQ. The CDR3 is 16 amino acids. This CDR3 reads CASSLAASSGHETQYF. CDR3 bases: TGTGCCAGCAGCTTAGCGGCTAGCTCGGGCCACGAGACCCAGTACTTC.

The chain carries TRBV10-2 and TRBJ1-2; D gene ambiguous. Germline assignment: CDR1 WSHSY and CDR2 SAAADI. The germline V and J ends were trimmed by 4 bases and 6 bases, with 15 bases remaining between them. The CDR3 has 14 residues. The CDR3 bases are TGCGCCAGCAGTGCCGGACTAGCTGGAGATGGCTACACCTTC. This sequence encodes CASSAGLAGDGYTF.

The chain couples TRBV9 to TRBJ1-5, with D unclear. The CDR3 has 15 residues. Germline CDR1 reads SGDLS; CDR2 reads YYNGEE. The V gene lost 4 bases and the J gene lost 0 bases, with 11 bases spanning the gap. The CDR3 nucleotides are TGTGCCAGCAGCCTAGGATCCGATAGCAATCAGCCCCAGCATTTT. Encoded protein: CASSLGSDSNQPQHF.

This clonotype has ten or more counts. This chain joins TRBV6-1 and TRBJ1-2; 9 bases are shared with TRBD1. Losses at the gene ends were 5 bases for V and 8 bases for J; bases not matched to a gene: 12. Looked up from germline, CDR1 is MNHNS and CDR2 is SASEGT. The CDR3 is made up of 15 amino acids. For the CDR3, the DNA is TGTGCCAGCAGTCTACTGACCGGGACAGGGAACGGCTACACCTTC. This encodes CASSLLTGTGNGYTF.

This clonotype was counted a few times. This could be a read error, since a much larger clone is one nucleotide away. The chain links TRBV9 to TRBJ1-2; D is unresolved. The CDR3 is made up of 14 amino acids. In germline, CDR1 is SGDLS, CDR2 YYNGEE. The DNA of the CDR3 is TGTGCCGGCAGCCTAGCCGGGGATAGCAGTGGCTACACCTTC. Protein product: CAGSLAGDSSGYTF.

Concerning this clonotype: A much bigger clone sits one base away, suggesting this may be a read error. The chain carries TRBV20-1 and TRBJ1-1, with D perhaps TRBD1 (6 bases). The CDR3 length is 13 residues. Per germline, CDR1 DFQATT and CDR2 SNEGSKA (reference sequence). V was pared by 5 bases and J by 5 bases, with 15 bases between. CDR3 residues: CSAGGAQITEAFF. The CDR3 DNA follows: TGCAGTGCTGGGGGGGCCCAGATAACTGAAGCTTTCTTT.